These T cell receptor beta chains were read from a single sample in a study of T cell repertoires in cytomegalovirus infection. No antigen has been identified for these receptors. TCRdb re-derived calls from the reads in MiXCR, one entry per CDR3 protein. Among about 150,000 distinct CDR3 sequences listed, around 32% were seen once. Specimen: CD8+ T cells from cultured PBMCs, collected from culture after CMV antigen stimulation. The receptor source for this set is a human donor in good health (CMV status not recorded). Some clones in this sample may be carry-over from other donors' samples. CDR3s include the opening cysteine and the closing phenylalanine or tryptophan. A D gene is named only where the DNA matches it firmly. Only part of the rows carry a size: once, few, many, or a class if the clone is expanded.

D gene	V gene	clone size	J gene	CDR3 DNA	CDR3 protein
NA	TRBV3-1	few	TRBJ2-7	TGTGCCAGCAGTCCGGGGTACGGGACCCCCGGCTACGAGCAGTACTTC	CASSPGYGTPGYEQYF
TRBD2	TRBV7-6	NA	TRBJ2-1	TGTGCCAGCAGCTTAGGGGGACTAGCGGGGGGCCTCAACAATGAGCAGTTCTTC	CASSLGGLAGGLNNEQFF
TRBD1	TRBV6-8	NA	TRBJ2-7	TGTGCCAGCAGAAGTGGACAGGGGCCCTACGAGCAGTACTTC	CASRSGQGPYEQYF
NA	TRBV6-4	few	TRBJ1-3	TGTGCCAGCAGTGACTCAGGGGACTCTGGAAACACCATATATTTT	CASSDSGDSGNTIYF
TRBD2	TRBV7-6	many	TRBJ2-5	TGTGCCAGCAGCTTATTTCACCGCCTAGCGGGGCGGGAGGGGCAAGAGACCCAGTACTTC	CASSLFHRLAGREGQETQYF
NA	TRBV19	NA	TRBJ1-1	TGTGCCAGTAGTATAGGGCGAGGGATGACTGAAGCTTTCTTT	CASSIGRGMTEAFF
NA	TRBV27	few	TRBJ2-3	TGTGCCAGCAGCCCCACGACCCAATATGGTCGGACAGATACGCAGTATTTT	CASSPTTQYGRTDTQYF
NA	TRBV27	NA	TRBJ1-1	TGTGCCAGCAGGGTTGGCACTGAAGCTTTCTTT	CASRVGTEAFF
NA	TRBV12-3/TRBV12-4	once	TRBJ2-7	TGTGCCAGCAAGGGCTGGGAGCAGTACTTC	CASKGWEQYF
NA	TRBV4-1	few	TRBJ1-6	TGCGCCAGCAGCCAAGATTTGGCAGCGAAACCCCTCCACTTT	CASSQDLAAKPLHF
NA	TRBV7-9	NA	TRBJ2-5	TGTGCCAGCAGCCCTTCTGGCCCGCAAGAGACCCAGTACTTC	CASSPSGPQETQYF
NA	TRBV5-4	few	TRBJ2-6	TGTGCCAGCAGCTTTTCGGGGGGCGCTGGGGCCAACGTCCTGACTTTC	CASSFSGGAGANVLTF
NA	TRBV5-6	NA	TRBJ2-7	TGTGCCAGCAGCCCCGGCCCAGCGATCTACGAGCAGTACTTC	CASSPGPAIYEQYF
TRBD1	TRBV11-3	NA	TRBJ2-2	TGTGCCAGCAGCCCAAGGACAGGTGCCGCCGGGGAGCTGTTTTTT	CASSPRTGAAGELFF
TRBD1	TRBV2	NA	TRBJ2-1	TGTGCCAGCAGGTGGACAGGAGCCTACAATGAGCAGTTCTTC	CASRWTGAYNEQFF
NA	TRBV7-6	medium-sized	TRBJ1-3	TGTGCCAGCAGCTTTGAGTCTGGAAACACCATATATTTT	CASSFESGNTIYF
NA	TRBV29-1	NA	TRBJ2-1	TGCAGCGTTGAAGGGCCGCTATATGAGCAGTTCTTC	CSVEGPLYEQFF